This T cell receptor beta chain was documented in a study of CD8 T cells in ankylosing spondylitis (dated by TCRdb to 2017 to 2019). Broadly, across the study: The study set out to find disease-linked TCR variants by profiling T cell receptor beta repertoires in ankylosing spondylitis patients and healthy donors. The full study cohort was made up of roughly 25 ankylosing spondylitis patients and about a hundred healthy donors. Peripheral blood was sampled, and synovial fluid was also collected from ankylosing spondylitis patients.

Here is what the overall study found, with its caveats: Some of the motif variants had been reported before in the synovial fluid and blood of reactive arthritis patients, a finding that suggests common disease-initiation mechanisms. Significant enrichment of the disease-linked clones was reported in matched synovial fluid samples from ankylosing spondylitis patients. Blood from ankylosing spondylitis patients appeared to be characterized by a TCR beta motif composed of about 8 highly homologous amino acid variants. In peripheral blood, the disease-linked clones were found at relatively low frequencies and had a CD8+ phenotype.

The junction carries 7 bases between V and J, which are trimmed by 0 bases and 0 bases respectively. The CDR3, from cysteine to phenylalanine, totals 14 residues. Of all the DNA, just the CDR3 is kept, 42 bases in frame from base 1. CDR1 and CDR2, per the germline V gene, are SGDLS and YYNGEE. TCRdb records Illumina HiSeq 2500 as the sequencer. Quantitative 5'-RACE with molecular barcodes was the method used to prepare the TCR beta libraries. Per the source publication's procedure: Disease-linked TCR variants were identified with a new computational method built on a probabilistic model of VDJ rearrangement. TCRdb reprocessed the public reads (quality trimming at Q25 with fastp, clone calling with MiXCR) and kept in-frame beta chains. Here each entry gathers all rows of one CDR3 protein and keeps the most common genes and DNA. The V and J calls shown here were made by TCRdb, not taken from the authors' results. Across this sample there are approximately 9,700 distinct CDR3 sequences, with around 6% seen only once. Approximately 40% of the sample rests with the top ten.

At least ten counts were recorded for this clonotype. There is no known antigen for this receptor. No per-base quality is available; no much larger clone lies one base away. The clonotype originates from a female donor with ankylosing spondylitis or in good health (not recorded which). The rearranged segments are TRBV9 and TRBJ2-7; the D gene is perhaps TRBD2, from 5 matching bases. The sequencing input was blood, either unsorted or a sorted T cell fraction (not recorded which). The CDR3 loop reads CASSVVGDSYEQYF. The nucleotide sequence is given as TGTGCCAGCAGCGTAGTGGGAGACTCCTACGAGCAGTACTTC.